The 21 T cell receptor beta chains below were found in one sample sequenced in a study of T cells in Graves' hyperthyroidism and ophthalmopathy. Amplified TCR beta CDR3 regions came from RNA transcripts. The TCR CDR3 first-round RT-PCR relied on the HTBI primer set. TCRdb used MiXCR to reprocess the multiplex PCR reads, holding one entry per CDR3 protein. Of 240,000 or so distinct CDR3 sequences listed, about 17% are singletons. The specimen sequenced was blood. The receptors stem from a young woman with Graves' ophthalmopathy.

This clonotype was seen at least ten times. The genes are TRBV27 and TRBJ1-6; D uncertain. From germline, CDR1 is MNHEY and CDR2 SMNVEV (reference sequence). The CDR3 spans 14 residues. With 0 bases removed from V and 10 bases from J, the gap between germline ends came to 10 bases. CDR3 nucleotide sequence: TGTGCCAGCAGTTTATCTAAAGGGCTATCACCCCTCCACTTT. Translation: CASSLSKGLSPLHF.

Note on this clonotype: A much larger clone differs by one base, so this may be a read error. This chain connects TRBV28 to TRBJ1-1; D is uncertain. V dropped 5 bases and J dropped 1 base, with 8 bases sitting between them. The length of the CDR3 is 13 residues. The germline gives CDR1 MDHEN, CDR2 SYDVKM. The DNA of the CDR3 is TGTGCCAGCAGTCTCAGGTGGAACACTGAAGCTTTCTTT. Protein product: CASSLRWNTEAFF.

The chain links TRBV29-1 to TRBJ2-3; 8 positions match TRBD2. The CDR3 contains 16 residues. V gave up 1 base and J gave up 8 bases; unmatched junction bases: 14. Germline V gene lookup returns CDR1 SQVTM and CDR2 ANQGSEA. The CDR3, as DNA: TGCAGCGTTGAAGTGACTAGCGACTTCTCACAGGGTACGCAGTATTTT. It specifies CSVEVTSDFSQGTQYF.

This clonotype was seen many times. V gene TRBV7-9 combines with J gene TRBJ2-7, with 10 bases matching TRBD1. The V gene's germline CDR1 is SEHNR and CDR2 FQNEAQ (reference sequence). The V and J ends lost 1 base and 0 bases, in that order; junction bases with no gene match: 3. This CDR3 comprises 16 residues. The CDR3 reads CASSLVGTGVSYEQYF. DNA for the CDR3: TGTGCCAGCAGCTTAGTCGGGACAGGGGTCTCCTACGAGCAGTACTTC. Supplemented by reference TRBV7-9 and TRBJ2-7, the full variable domain reads DTGVSQNPRHKITKRGQNVTFRCDPISEHNRLYWYRQTLGQGPEFLTYFQNEAQLEKSRLLSDRFSAERPKGSFSTLEIQRTEQGDSAMYLCASSLVGTGVSYEQYFGPGTRLTVT.

Of note for this clonotype: It may be a read error: a sequence one base away is much more abundant. The chain employs TRBV19 and TRBJ1-1; TRBD1 might be the D (6 bases). CDR1 and CDR2 from the germline V gene are LNHDA and SQIVND (reference sequence). This CDR3 is built from 14 residues. The CDR3: CAGSLLGANTEAFF. For the CDR3, the DNA is TGTGCCGGTAGTCTCTTGGGGGCTAACACTGAAGCTTTCTTT. The complete variable domain, with remaining parts taken from reference TRBV19 and TRBJ1-1, reads DGGITQSPKYLFRKEGQNVTLSCEQNLNHDAMYWYRQDPGQGLRLIYYSQIVNDFQKGDIAEGYSVSREKKESFPLTVTSAQKNPTAFYLCAGSLLGANTEAFFGQGTRLTVV.

This clonotype was observed at least ten times. The genes are TRBV27 and TRBJ2-3, with 7 bases aligning to TRBD1. CDR1 is MNHEY and CDR2 is SMNVEV in the germline V gene (reference sequence). The CDR3 contains 16 residues. The J segment lost 2 bases and the V segment lost 4 bases, leaving 9 bases of the junction unmatched. CDR3 sequence: CASSSHRGQYTDTQYF. CDR3 bases: TGTGCCAGCAGTTCCCACAGGGGACAGTACACAGATACGCAGTATTTT.

In this sample, this clonotype turned up many times. The rearrangement links TRBV18 to TRBJ1-6, with D maybe TRBD1 (5 bases). The CDR3 runs 14 residues. Trimming took off 2 bases at V and 8 bases at J, with 10 bases between the two ends. The germline V gene has CDR1 KGHSH and CDR2 LQKENI. The CDR3: CASSPNGADSPLHF. The CDR3 DNA reads TGTGCCAGCTCACCAAATGGGGCGGATTCACCCCTCCACTTT.

This clonotype showed up many times. The chain recombines TRBV6-2 or TRBV6-3 with TRBJ2-1; D unclear. CDR3 length: 12 amino acids. Trimming left V 2 bases short and J 9 bases short, with 8 bases between. Germline values: CDR1 MNHEY, CDR2 SVGEGT. The CDR3 nucleotides are TGTGCCAGCAGTTACCCTGTGGGTGAGCAGTTCTTC. The encoded protein is CASSYPVGEQFF.

This clonotype was detected many times. The chain couples TRBV27 to TRBJ1-5; the D gene is possibly TRBD1 (6 bases). Between the trimmed V and J ends, which lost 4 bases and 10 bases, there was a span of 17 bases. This CDR3 spans 14 amino acids. The germline gives CDR1 MNHEY, CDR2 SMNVEV (reference sequence). The DNA of the CDR3 is TGTGCCAGCAGTTCTCGGGACAACGCCCGCCCCCAGCATTTT. Its translation is CASSSRDNARPQHF.

This clonotype was observed a handful of times. This sequence joins TRBV12-3 or TRBV12-4 and TRBJ1-3; no definite D call. This CDR3 contains 16 residues. The V end was cut by 5 bases, the J end by 2 bases, with 16 bases between. CDR3 in amino acids: CASSLASAAAGNTIYF. DNA for the CDR3: TGTGCCAGCAGTCTGGCCTCAGCGGCGGCTGGAAACACCATATATTTT.

Ten or more counts support this clonotype. The chain uses TRBV2 and TRBJ1-1; D uncertain. CDR1 and CDR2 from the germline V gene are SNHLY and FYNNEI. V was pared by 6 bases and J by 4 bases, with 15 bases between. The CDR3 extends over 14 amino acids. The CDR3 is CASSVDLEITEAFF. As DNA, the CDR3 is TGTGCCAGCAGCGTTGACCTGGAGATCACTGAAGCTTTCTTT.

This clonotype appeared many times. The chain couples TRBV7-9 to TRBJ2-7; D gene uncertain. The germline gives CDR1 SEHNR, CDR2 FQNEAQ (reference sequence). This CDR3 contains 15 residues. The V and J ends lost 3 bases and 0 bases respectively, with 12 bases between them. The CDR3 nucleotides are TGTGCCAGCAGCTTCGTACCTCAGAGCTCCTACGAGCAGTACTTC. This sequence encodes CASSFVPQSSYEQYF. Using reference TRBV7-9 and TRBJ2-7 for the parts outside the CDR3, the full variable domain is DTGVSQNPRHKITKRGQNVTFRCDPISEHNRLYWYRQTLGQGPEFLTYFQNEAQLEKSRLLSDRFSAERPKGSFSTLEIQRTEQGDSAMYLCASSFVPQSSYEQYFGPGTRLTVT.

The CDR3 reads CASSQEEGGGSYEQYF. CDR3 DNA: TGTGCCAGCAGCCAAGAGGAGGGCGGGGGGTCCTACGAGCAGTACTTC. The chain uses TRBV4-2 and TRBJ2-7; 8 bases fit TRBD2. The germline V gene has CDR1 LGHNA and CDR2 YNFKEQ. This CDR3 is 16 amino acids long. Trimming cost V 0 bases and J 1 base; bases outside gene matches: 5.

This clonotype was seen at least ten times. The rearrangement joins TRBV6-2 or TRBV6-3 to TRBJ2-6; weak D call: TRBD1 (7 bases). Germline V lookup: CDR1 MNHEY, CDR2 SVGEGT. The CDR3 spans 14 residues. Trimming took 6 bases from V and 6 from J, leaving 12 bases between them. The CDR3 DNA reads as TGTGCCAGCAGCAGGGGGGAGTTGGCCAACGTCCTGACTTTC. Amino acid sequence: CASSRGELANVLTF.

This clonotype was counted at least ten times. This chain uses TRBV28 with TRBJ1-5, with a weak D call TRBD1 (5 bases). V was cut by 3 bases and J by 5 bases, with 11 bases left in between. This CDR3 is 14 amino acids long. Germline CDR1 and CDR2: MDHEN and SYDVKM. CDR3 DNA sequence: TGTGCCAGCAGTTTCGGGGGGATTTATCAGCCCCAGCATTTT. Protein sequence: CASSFGGIYQPQHF.

This clonotype turned up a few times. V and J are TRBV7-3 and TRBJ2-2; 10 bases agree with TRBD2. The trim removed 6 bases at V and 4 bases at J, leaving 2 bases unmatched. This CDR3 region has 14 residues. CDR1 is SGHTA, CDR2 FQGTGA, per germline. The CDR3 sequence: CASRRTSGTGELFF. The CDR3 region has the DNA TGTGCCAGCAGGCGGACTAGCGGCACCGGGGAGCTGTTTTTT.

This clonotype was counted at least ten times. V usage is TRBV11-2 and J usage is TRBJ2-5; D not certain. The CDR3 length is 13 residues. Trimming stripped 8 bases from V and 1 base from J, with 11 bases between. The germline CDR1 and CDR2 sequences are SGHAT and FQNNGV. The CDR3 DNA sequence: TGTGCCAGCCACCGGCGGATCCAAGAGACCCAGTACTTC. Protein: CASHRRIQETQYF.

This clonotype came up a few times. The chain has TRBV25-1 and TRBJ2-5; D gene ambiguous. Per germline, CDR1 MGHDK and CDR2 SYGVNS. The CDR3 is 13 residues long. Between the trimmed V and J ends, which lost 2 bases and 4 bases, there was a span of 8 bases. The CDR3 reads CASSEPPGETQYF. The CDR3 bases are TGTGCCAGCAGTGAACCACCTGGAGAGACCCAGTACTTC.

This clonotype was counted ten times or more. The rearrangement links TRBV28 to TRBJ2-7; 7 bases are shared with TRBD1. Germline V gene data show CDR1 as MDHEN and CDR2 as SYDVKM. The CDR3 is 14 amino acids. V was pared by 2 bases and J by 9 bases, with 10 bases of the junction left unmatched. DNA for the CDR3: TGTGCCAGCAGTTTACCCAGGGGGAGTACCGGGCAGTACTTC. Residues: CASSLPRGSTGQYF.

This clonotype was counted many times. V usage is TRBV20-1 and J usage is TRBJ1-1; 7 positions match TRBD1. Germline loops: CDR1 DFQATT, CDR2 SNEGSKA (reference sequence). V lost 6 bases to trimming and J lost 3 bases; unmatched junction nucleotides: 7. The CDR3 is 13 residues long. CDR3 residues: CSAPDRLYTEAFF. The CDR3 coding sequence is TGCAGTGCCCCGGACAGGCTCTACACTGAAGCTTTCTTT.

This clonotype was found many times. The chain joins TRBV6-1 to TRBJ1-2; D ambiguous. Germline values: CDR1 MNHNS, CDR2 SASEGT. Between the trimmed V and J ends, which lost 5 bases and 5 bases, there was a span of 15 bases. This CDR3 is 14 amino acids long. DNA of the CDR3: TGTGCCAGCAGTCCCCCGGGAGCCCTGTATGGCTACACCTTC. Protein: CASSPPGALYGYTF.